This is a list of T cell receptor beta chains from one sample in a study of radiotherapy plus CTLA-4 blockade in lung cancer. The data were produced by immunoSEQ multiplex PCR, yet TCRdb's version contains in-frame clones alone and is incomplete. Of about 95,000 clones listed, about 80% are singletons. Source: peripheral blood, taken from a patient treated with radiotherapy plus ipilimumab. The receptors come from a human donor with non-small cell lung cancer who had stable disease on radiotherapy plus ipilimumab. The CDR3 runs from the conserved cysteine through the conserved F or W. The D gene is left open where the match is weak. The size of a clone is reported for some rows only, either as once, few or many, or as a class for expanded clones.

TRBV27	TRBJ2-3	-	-	CASSLEGSGRSFDRRTDTQYF	TGTGCCAGCAGTTTAGAAGGTTCGGGTCGCTCATTCGACCGGAGGACAGATACGCAGTATTTT
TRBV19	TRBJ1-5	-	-	CASSRGGTGQPQHF	TGTGCCAGTAGTCGGGGGGGTACGGGCCAGCCCCAGCATTTT
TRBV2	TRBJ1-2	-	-	CASSDGYYGYTF	TGTGCCAGCAGTGACGGCTACTATGGCTACACCTTC
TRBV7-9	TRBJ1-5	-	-	CASSWGQSNQPQHF	TGTGCCAGCAGCTGGGGGCAGTCCAATCAGCCCCAGCATTTT
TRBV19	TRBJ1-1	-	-	CASSIAGGNTEAFF	TGTGCCAGTAGTATCGCGGGGGGAAACACTGAAGCTTTCTTT
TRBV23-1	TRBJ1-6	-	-	CASSHGDNSNSPLHF	TGCGCCAGCAGTCACGGGGACAATTCTAATTCACCCCTCCACTTT
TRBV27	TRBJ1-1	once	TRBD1	CASSPWTGGIREAFF	TGTGCCAGCAGTCCTTGGACAGGGGGTATTCGTGAAGCTTTCTTT
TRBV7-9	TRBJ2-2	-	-	CAVIGASTGELFF	TGTGCCGTCATCGGAGCATCCACCGGGGAGCTGTTTTTT
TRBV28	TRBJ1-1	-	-	CASRRTELNTEAFF	TGTGCCAGCCGCCGGACAGAGTTGAACACTGAAGCTTTCTTT
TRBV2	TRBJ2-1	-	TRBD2	CASGGGTSGVNEQFF	TGTGCCAGCGGTGGCGGGACTAGCGGGGTGAATGAGCAGTTCTTC
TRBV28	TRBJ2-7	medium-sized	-	CASSFRAYEQYF	TGTGCCAGCAGTTTCAGGGCCTACGAGCAGTACTTC
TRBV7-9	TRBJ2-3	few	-	CASSLVAGSTDTQYF	TGTGCCAGCAGCTTAGTGGCGGGGAGCACAGATACGCAGTATTTT
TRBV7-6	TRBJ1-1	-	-	CASSFQGVTEAFF	TGTGCCAGCAGCTTCCAGGGCGTCACTGAAGCTTTCTTT
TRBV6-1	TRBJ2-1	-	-	CASSGVGEQFF	TGTGCCAGCAGCGGAGTTGGTGAGCAGTTCTTC
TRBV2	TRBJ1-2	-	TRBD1	CASILDRVRGGYTF	TGTGCCAGCATCTTAGACAGGGTCAGGGGTGGCTACACCTTC
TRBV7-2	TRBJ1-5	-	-	CASSLGGRGGGQPQHF	TGTGCCAGCAGCTTAGGGGGCAGGGGAGGAGGGCAGCCCCAGCATTTT